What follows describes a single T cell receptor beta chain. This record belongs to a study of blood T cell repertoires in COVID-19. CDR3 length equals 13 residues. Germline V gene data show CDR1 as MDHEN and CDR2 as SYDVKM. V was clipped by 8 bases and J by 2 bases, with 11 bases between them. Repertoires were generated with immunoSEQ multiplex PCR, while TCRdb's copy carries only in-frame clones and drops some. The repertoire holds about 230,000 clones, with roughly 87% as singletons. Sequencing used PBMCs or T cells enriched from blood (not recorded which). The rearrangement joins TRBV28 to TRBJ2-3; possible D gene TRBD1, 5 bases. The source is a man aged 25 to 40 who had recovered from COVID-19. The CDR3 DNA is TGTGCCAGCGGGGCCTATTACACAGATACGCAGTATTTT. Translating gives CASGAYYTDTQYF.